These 24 T cell receptor beta chains share one sample of origin, sequenced in a study of blood T cell repertoires in COVID-19. The table came from immunoSEQ multiplex PCR; TCRdb's copy has only in-frame clones and leaves some out. The repertoire holds approximately 140,000 clones, with roughly 90% as singletons. Sample: peripheral blood. The receptors stem from a man aged 50 or older with active or convalescent COVID-19.

V is TRBV29-1 and J is TRBJ1-2; 8 positions agree with TRBD1. The length of the CDR3 is 13 residues. With 7 bases clipped from V and 3 bases from J, the junction kept 7 bases outside the gene matches. Germline assignment: CDR1 SQVTM and CDR2 ANQGSEA. This CDR3 reads CSASDRGDYGYTF. CDR3 in DNA: TGCAGCGCATCAGACAGGGGAGACTATGGCTACACCTTC.

This sequence joins TRBV15 and TRBJ2-3; 8 positions match TRBD2. Germline V lookup: CDR1 LNHNV, CDR2 YYDKDF (reference sequence). J was trimmed by 6 bases and V by 2 bases; bases with no gene match: 10. The CDR3 extends over 16 amino acids. The CDR3 region is CATSRPAGTGGDTQYF. The CDR3 nucleotides read TGTGCCACCAGCAGACCAGCGGGGACGGGGGGGGATACGCAGTATTTT.

This clone was counted between two and nine times. The chain uses TRBV11-2 and TRBJ2-2; D perhaps matches TRBD2 (6 bases). In germline, CDR1 is SGHAT, CDR2 FQNNGV. V lost 0 bases and J 0 bases, leaving 8 bases between the germline ends. This CDR3 spans 16 amino acids. The CDR3 sequence: CASSLDTGANTGELFF. CDR3 nucleotide sequence: TGTGCCAGCAGCTTAGATACGGGGGCGAACACCGGGGAGCTGTTTTTT.

The chain recombines TRBV6-2 or TRBV6-3 with TRBJ2-7; 10 bases map to TRBD2. Trimming at V came to 0 bases and at J to 8 bases, leaving 10 bases not matched to a gene. CDR3 length equals 16 residues. Germline CDR1 and CDR2: MNHEY and SVGEGT. The CDR3 loop reads CASSYSAAAGGPKQYF. DNA for the CDR3: TGTGCCAGCAGTTACTCGGCTGCAGCGGGGGGGCCAAAGCAGTACTTC.

This chain connects TRBV18 to TRBJ2-3; TRBD2 agrees at 12 bases. The ends lost 6 bases at V and 0 bases at J; junction bases unmatched: 4. Germline V gene data show CDR1 as KGHSH and CDR2 as LQKENI. The CDR3 length is 16 residues. The CDR3 DNA reads TGTGCCAGCTCCCTCGGGACTAGCGGGAGCACAGATACGCAGTATTTT. This translates into CASSLGTSGSTDTQYF.

The V and J genes are TRBV3-1 (or the pseudogene TRBV3-2) and TRBJ2-5; D is perhaps TRBD2 (6 bases). The germline V gene has CDR1 LGHDT and CDR2 YNNKEL (reference sequence). V was cut by 0 bases and J by 6 bases, with 20 bases left in between. This CDR3 spans 17 amino acids. CDR3: CASSQEGGPTIRQTQYF. The CDR3 nucleotides read TGTGCCAGCAGCCAAGAGGGGGGACCGACCATTCGGCAGACCCAGTACTTC.

The rearrangement joins TRBV3-1 (or the pseudogene TRBV3-2) to TRBJ1-5; TRBD1 matches 9 bases. The germline CDR1 and CDR2 sequences are LGHDT and YNNKEL (reference sequence). The CDR3 covers 18 residues. J gave up 7 bases and V 1 base, and 14 bases lay outside the gene matches. CDR3 sequence reads: CASSQGGSGTGFGQPQHF. In DNA form, the CDR3 reads TGTGCCAGCAGCCAAGGGGGTAGTGGGACAGGGTTTGGCCAGCCCCAGCATTTT.

The chain is built from TRBV7-2 and TRBJ2-2; TRBD1 matches at 8 bases. Germline V CDR1 and CDR2: SGHTA, FQGNSA. CDR3 length: 15 residues. J was trimmed by 5 bases and V by 6 bases; bases with no gene match: 8. CDR3 DNA sequence: TGTGCCAGCAGGATTAGACAGGGGCTTACCGGGGAGCTGTTTTTT. This translates into CASRIRQGLTGELFF. Drawing the rest from reference TRBV7-2 and TRBJ2-2, the complete variable domain is GAGVSQSPSNKVTEKGKDVELRCDPISGHTALYWYRQSLGQGLEFLIYFQGNSAPDKSGLPSDRFSAERTGGSVSTLTIQRTQQEDSAVYLCASRIRQGLTGELFFGEGSRLTVL.

The chain recombines TRBV7-6 with TRBJ2-1; TRBD2 agrees at 10 bases. Germline trimming cut 4 bases from V and 4 bases from J; bases unmatched to any gene: 4. This CDR3 contains 15 residues. Looked up from germline, CDR1 is SGHVS and CDR2 is FNYEAQ. The CDR3 DNA is TGTGCCAGCAGCTCGCGGACTAGCGGTTACAATGAGCAGTTCTTC. Translation: CASSSRTSGYNEQFF.

V gene TRBV5-1 combines with J gene TRBJ2-7, with a tentative D call TRBD2 (5 bases). The CDR3 consists of 15 residues. Germline V gene lookup returns CDR1 SGHRS and CDR2 YFSETQ. V gave up 1 base and J gave up 0 bases, with 11 bases separating them. CDR3 amino acids: CASSLQPGSSYEQYF. The CDR3 DNA sequence: TGCGCCAGCAGCTTGCAACCTGGGAGCTCCTACGAGCAGTACTTC. Full variable domain (outside the CDR3, taken from reference TRBV5-1 and TRBJ2-7): KAGVTQTPRYLIKTRGQQVTLSCSPISGHRSVSWYQQTPGQGLQFLFEYFSETQRNKGNFPGRFSGRQFSNSRSEMNVSTLELGDSALYLCASSLQPGSSYEQYFGPGTRLTVT.

This clone appeared a single time. The chain joins TRBV5-1 to TRBJ2-1; 9 bases align to TRBD2. CDR1 is SGHRS, CDR2 YFSETQ, per germline. V was pared by 4 bases and J by 0 bases, with 14 bases of the junction left unmatched. CDR3 length: 19 residues. CDR3 sequence: CASSVDGLAGSSSYNEQFF. The CDR3 nucleotides read TGCGCCAGCAGCGTCGACGGTCTAGCGGGATCGAGCTCCTACAATGAGCAGTTCTTC.

This clone occurred a few times. V usage is TRBV7-9 and J usage is TRBJ1-2; D gene uncertain. CDR3 size: 14 residues. Germline assignment: CDR1 SEHNR and CDR2 FQNEAQ (reference sequence). V gave up 7 bases and J gave up 0 bases, with 12 bases separating them. CDR3 DNA sequence: TGTGCCAGCACCACTATACCGACTAACTATGGCTACACCTTC. This translates into CASTTIPTNYGYTF.

The chain couples TRBV9 to TRBJ1-4; 9 bases match TRBD1. The CDR3 extends over 16 amino acids. Germline V gives CDR1 SGDLS, CDR2 YYNGEE. V lost 3 bases, J lost 8 bases, and 11 bases stayed unmatched. CDR3 nucleotide sequence: TGTGCCAGCAGCGCCTGGGACAGGGAAGGGGGCGAAAAACTGTTTTTT. This translates into CASSAWDREGGEKLFF.

In this sample, this clone turned up once. The chain is built from TRBV11-3 and TRBJ1-1, with TRBD1 matching over 8 bases. The CDR3 contains 14 residues. The junction had 2 bases not matched to a gene; V was cut back by 2 bases and J by 3 bases. Germline V gives CDR1 SGHNT, CDR2 YENEEA. The CDR3 DNA is TGTGCCAGCAGCTTACAGGGGGCGGACACTGAAGCTTTCTTT. The encoded protein is CASSLQGADTEAFF.

This chain links TRBV5-1 with TRBJ2-7, with D possibly TRBD2 on 5 matching bases. Germline loops: CDR1 SGHRS, CDR2 YFSETQ. V was pared by 1 base and J by 3 bases, with 14 bases between. This CDR3 contains 15 residues. Written as DNA, the CDR3 is TGCGCCAGCAGCTTGCTAAACGGGAATGACTACGAGCAGTACTTC. Translation: CASSLLNGNDYEQYF.

The chain has TRBV5-1 and TRBJ2-7, with TRBD2 matching 7 bases. The germline CDR1 and CDR2 sequences are SGHRS and YFSETQ. Trimming removed 4 bases from V and 3 bases from J; junction bases left unmatched: 7. This CDR3 has 14 residues. The CDR3 sequence: CASSPGTTLYEQYF. CDR3 sequence (DNA): TGCGCCAGCAGCCCCGGGACTACCCTCTACGAGCAGTACTTC.

The gene calls are TRBV29-1 and TRBJ1-1; D is uncertain. Trimming shortened V by 4 bases and J by 5 bases, and 14 bases separated the two germline ends. CDR1 is SQVTM and CDR2 is ANQGSEA in the germline V gene. CDR3 length: 13 residues. The CDR3 coding sequence is TGCAGCGTTGTAGTTAAGGGCGGGACTGAAGCTTTCTTT. Translation: CSVVVKGGTEAFF.

On this clone: The same CDR3 is also encoded by other DNA sequences in this sample. The chain uses TRBV5-1 and TRBJ2-7; 11 nucleotides align to TRBD2. Germline V gene sequence: CDR1 SGHRS, CDR2 YFSETQ. The CDR3 has 15 amino acids. Germline trimming cut 1 base from V and 0 bases from J; bases unmatched to any gene: 0. The CDR3 region is CASSLTSGSSYEQYF. The CDR3, as DNA: TGCGCCAGCAGCTTGACTAGCGGGAGCTCCTACGAGCAGTACTTC.

The rearrangement uses TRBV11-2 and TRBJ2-1; D is possibly TRBD2 (6 bases). The germline V and J ends were trimmed by 6 bases and 8 bases, with 23 bases remaining between them. There are 16 residues in the CDR3. CDR1 SGHAT and CDR2 FQNNGV come from the germline V gene. The chain's CDR3 is CASSSPGLGRFHEQFF. The CDR3 nucleotides are TGTGCCAGCAGTTCTCCGGGACTGGGCCGCTTCCATGAGCAGTTCTTC. Looking up the rest from reference TRBV11-2 and TRBJ2-1 gives the full variable domain: EAGVAQSPRYKIIEKRQSVAFWCNPISGHATLYWYQQILGQGPKLLIQFQNNGVVDDSQLPKDRFSAERLKGVDSTLKIQPAKLEDSAVYLCASSSPGLGRFHEQFFGPGTRLTVL.

The chain couples TRBV10-2 to TRBJ2-1; 11 bases align to TRBD2. V was clipped by 7 bases and J by 7 bases; unmatched bases: 6. Germline assignment: CDR1 WSHSY and CDR2 SAAADI. The CDR3 runs 14 residues. The CDR3 coding sequence is TGCGCCAGCAATTTAGCGGGGGGGCTTAATGAGCAGTTCTTC. Protein: CASNLAGGLNEQFF.

The gene calls are TRBV9 and TRBJ2-1; perhaps TRBD2 as D (6 bases). Germline V gene sequence: CDR1 SGDLS, CDR2 YYNGEE. V was cut by 3 bases and J by 6 bases, with 16 bases left in between. The CDR3 extends over 15 amino acids. CDR3 coding DNA: TGTGCCAGCAGCGCCGTCGGGGGATCCCCCAATGAGCAGTTCTTC. Translated: CASSAVGGSPNEQFF.

The chain recombines TRBV9 with TRBJ2-1; D is perhaps TRBD1 (8 bases). The V and J ends lost 0 bases and 7 bases respectively, with 20 bases between them. Germline values: CDR1 SGDLS, CDR2 YYNGEE. The CDR3 runs 17 residues. CDR3 nucleotides: TGTGCCAGCAGCGTAGCCCCCCGGGGGGACAGGCAGAATGAGCAGTTCTTC. Protein product: CASSVAPRGDRQNEQFF.

The gene calls are TRBV5-6 and TRBJ2-3; 11 bases match TRBD2. V dropped 0 bases and J dropped 2; count of bases not matched to a gene: 5. This CDR3 has 17 amino acids. CDR1 SGHDT and CDR2 YYEEEE come from the germline V gene. This CDR3 is CASSLAGLAGNTDTQYF. As DNA, the CDR3 is TGTGCCAGCAGCTTGGCTGGACTAGCGGGCAACACAGATACGCAGTATTTT.

The chain joins TRBV5-1 to TRBJ2-2; 16 nucleotides line up with TRBD2. From germline, CDR1 is SGHRS and CDR2 YFSETQ. With V trimmed by 4 bases and J by 4 bases, 4 bases remained unmatched. There are 17 residues in the CDR3. CDR3 loop: CASSPGTSGGATGELFF. In DNA, the CDR3 is TGCGCCAGCAGCCCAGGGACTAGCGGGGGGGCCACCGGGGAGCTGTTTTTT.